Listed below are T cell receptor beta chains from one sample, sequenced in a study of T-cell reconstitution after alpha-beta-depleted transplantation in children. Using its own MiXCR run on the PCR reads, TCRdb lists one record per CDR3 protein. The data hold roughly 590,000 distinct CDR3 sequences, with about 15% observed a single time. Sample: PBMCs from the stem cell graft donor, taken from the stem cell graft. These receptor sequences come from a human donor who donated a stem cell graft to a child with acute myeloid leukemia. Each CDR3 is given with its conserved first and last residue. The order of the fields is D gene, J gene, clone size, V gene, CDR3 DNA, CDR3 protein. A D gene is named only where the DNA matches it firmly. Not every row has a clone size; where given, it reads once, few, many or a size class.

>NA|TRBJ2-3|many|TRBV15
TGTGCCACCAGCAGAGATGGAAGGGCTGGGGATACGCAGTATTTT
CATSRDGRAGDTQYF
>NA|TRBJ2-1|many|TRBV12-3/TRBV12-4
TGTGCCAGCAGTTGGAAGGGCATGAATGAGCAGTTCTTC
CASSWKGMNEQFF
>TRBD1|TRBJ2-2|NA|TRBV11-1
TGTGCCAGCAGCTTTCCGGGACAGAAGAACACCGGGGAGCTGTTTTTT
CASSFPGQKNTGELFF
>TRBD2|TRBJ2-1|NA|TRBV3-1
TGTGCCAGCAGCCCCCGTGGAGCGGGGGGCCCCGACAATGAGCAGTTCTTC
CASSPRGAGGPDNEQFF
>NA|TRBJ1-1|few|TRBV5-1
TGCGCCAGCAGCACGCCCGGGACTGAGGCTTTCTTT
CASSTPGTEAFF
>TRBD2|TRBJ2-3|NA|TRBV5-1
TGCGCCAGCAGCAAGGAACTAGCGGGGGCGTCAGATACGCAGTATTTT
CASSKELAGASDTQYF
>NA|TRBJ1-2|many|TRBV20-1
TGCAGTGCTAGGGTCCCGGGACCCCTTGGGGACTATGGCTACACCTTC
CSARVPGPLGDYGYTF
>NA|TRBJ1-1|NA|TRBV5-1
TGCGCCAGCAGCACCACAAGGGGGGACACTGAAGCTTTCTTT
CASSTTRGDTEAFF
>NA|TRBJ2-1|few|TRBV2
TGTGCCATTCCGGGGGTCTACTCCAATGAGCAGTTCTTC
CAIPGVYSNEQFF
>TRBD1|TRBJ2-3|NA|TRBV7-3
TGTGCCAGCAGCTTCGACAGGGGGGGTACGCAGTATTTT
CASSFDRGGTQYF
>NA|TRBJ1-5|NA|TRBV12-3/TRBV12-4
TGTGCCAGCAGTCCAGACGTGGGGGGCAATCAGCCCCAGCATTTT
CASSPDVGGNQPQHF
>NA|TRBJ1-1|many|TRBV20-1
TGCAGTGCTAGGGTGACAGGATATGAAGCTTTCTTT
CSARVTGYEAFF
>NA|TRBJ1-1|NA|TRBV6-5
TGTGCCAGCAGTTATTCGAATACGGACAGCGAAGCTTTCTTT
CASSYSNTDSEAFF
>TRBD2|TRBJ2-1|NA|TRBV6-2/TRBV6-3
TGTGCCAGCAGTTACCTAGCGGGGAGGAATGAGCAGTTCTTC
CASSYLAGRNEQFF
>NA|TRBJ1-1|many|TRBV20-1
TGCAGTGCTAGAGGGAACACTGAAGCTTTCTTT
CSARGNTEAFF
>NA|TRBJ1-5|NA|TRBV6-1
TGTGCCAGCAAGCTCGGTTCTAAGGACGGGAGGCAGCCCCAGCATTTT
CASKLGSKDGRQPQHF
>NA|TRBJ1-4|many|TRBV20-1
TGCAGTGCTAGAGAAAATCCAGGGGATCGTGAAAAACTGTTTTTT
CSARENPGDREKLFF
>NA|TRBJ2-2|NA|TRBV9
TGTGCCAGCAGCAGTCGAGGGTCGGTCGGCGGGGAGCTGTTTTTT
CASSSRGSVGGELFF
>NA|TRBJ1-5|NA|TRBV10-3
TGTGCCATCAGTGAGTCTGCGACAGCCTATTCGACCCAGCATTTT
CAISESATAYSTQHF
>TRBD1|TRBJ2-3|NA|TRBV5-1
TGCGCCAGCAGCTTGGGACAGGGGCGCACAGATACGCAGTATTTT
CASSLGQGRTDTQYF
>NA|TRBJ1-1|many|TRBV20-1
TGCAGTGCTTACACTAACACTGAAGCTTTCTTT
CSAYTNTEAFF
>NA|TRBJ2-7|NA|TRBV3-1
TGTGCCAGCAGTCAAGTCTCGGGGGCGCGGTACGAGCAGTACTTC
CASSQVSGARYEQYF
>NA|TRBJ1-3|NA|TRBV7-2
TGTGCCAGCAGCTTACTTTTCGGGTTGGACACCATATATTTT
CASSLLFGLDTIYF
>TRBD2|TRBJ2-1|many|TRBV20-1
TGCAGTGCTAGTACGCGGGGGGGCGTCTACAATGAGCAGTTCTTC
CSASTRGGVYNEQFF
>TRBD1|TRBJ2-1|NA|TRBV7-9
TGTGCCAGCAGCTTAGACGCGACAGGGCACAATGAGCAGTTCTTC
CASSLDATGHNEQFF
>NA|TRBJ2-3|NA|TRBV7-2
TGTGCCAGCAGCTCCCCGACGGAGAGCACAGATACGCAGTATTTT
CASSSPTESTDTQYF
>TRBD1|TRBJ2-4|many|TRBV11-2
TGTGCCAGCAGCTTAGACCCGGGACAGGGGTGGAACATTCAGTACTTC
CASSLDPGQGWNIQYF
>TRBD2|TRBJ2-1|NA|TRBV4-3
TGCGCCAGCAGCCAAGATAGGCGGGGGGCCTACAATGAGCAGTTCTTC
CASSQDRRGAYNEQFF